The T cell receptor (beta chain) described here comes from a study of blood T cell repertoires in COVID-19. Overall study context: Acute and convalescent COVID-19 specimens originated in the United States, Italy and Spain. PBMCs, B-cell-depleted T cells, or T cells were the source of the cDNA or gDNA that made up the material.

Per the germline V gene, CDR1 is LNHDA and CDR2 is SQIVND (reference sequence). This CDR3 has 16 amino acids. V lost 4 bases and J lost 4, with 19 bases in between. TCRdb keeps only in-frame clones here, not all; method: immunoSEQ multiplex PCR. In the table there are under 60,000 clones, about nine tenths of which are singletons. The clonotype originates from a woman of 80 years or more with acute or convalescent COVID-19. This rearrangement joins TRBV19 to TRBJ1-2; D is possibly TRBD1 (6 bases). The sample was peripheral blood. CDR3 sequence reads: CASSTPGHGALYGYTF. The CDR3 DNA reads as TGTGCCAGTAGTACCCCGGGACACGGAGCCCTCTATGGCTACACCTTC.